This is a list of T cell receptor beta chains from one sample in a study of sequential checkpoint blockade in melanoma. Only in-frame clones appear in the TCRdb table, and some are missing; sequencing was by immunoSEQ multiplex PCR. The table records approximately 21,000 clones, roughly four fifths of them present only once. This sample comprised CD8+ T cells sorted from blood (inferred from file names), obtained from a patient given nivolumab and ipilimumab in sequence. These receptor sequences come from a human donor with melanoma. Both conserved end residues are part of each CDR3. The order of the fields is clone size, V gene, D gene, J gene, CDR3 DNA, CDR3 protein. D genes are given only for firm matches. Expanded clones are given a class, and other clones once, few, many or no size at all.

>-|TRBV27|-|TRBJ1-2
TGTGCCAGCAGTTTTCGGGGCTATGGCTACACCTTC
CASSFRGYGYTF
>-|TRBV15|TRBD1|TRBJ2-2
TGTGCCACCGGCATGGAAACAGGGGTCGCCACCGGGGAGCTGTTTTTT
CATGMETGVATGELFF
>-|TRBV4-1|TRBD1|TRBJ2-5
TGCGCCTCCCGGGTCGCCTACAGGGGGCAGGCGGAGACCCAGTACTTC
CASRVAYRGQAETQYF
>-|TRBV11-2|TRBD1|TRBJ2-7
TGTGCCAGCAGCTTAACAGGGGGCAAAGAGCAGTACTTC
CASSLTGGKEQYF
>-|TRBV10-2|TRBD2|TRBJ2-1
TGCGCCAGCAGGCCGGGACTAGCGGGAGGAAAATACAATGAGCAGTTCTTC
CASRPGLAGGKYNEQFF
>-|TRBV27|-|TRBJ2-3
TGTGCCAGCAGTCCGACAGGTCCAGATACGCAGTATTTT
CASSPTGPDTQYF
>-|TRBV7-2|-|TRBJ1-5
TGTGCCAGCAGCTTGTCCCAGGGTGGACAGCCCCAGCATTTT
CASSLSQGGQPQHF
>once|TRBV7-9|-|TRBJ2-3
TGTGCCAGCAGCTTTGGTGAAACAGGGTACACAGATACGCAGTATTTT
CASSFGETGYTDTQYF
>-|TRBV5-8|TRBD2|TRBJ2-7
TGTGCCAGCAGCTTGTCCGGGAGGGGCAACTACGAGCAGTACTTC
CASSLSGRGNYEQYF
>-|TRBV5-1|TRBD2|TRBJ2-1
TGCGCCAGCAGCTTAGAGGGAGGGTCCTACAATGAGCAGTTCTTC
CASSLEGGSYNEQFF
>once|TRBV10-3|TRBD1|TRBJ2-1
TGTGCCATCAGCGGAGGGACAGGAATTGGGGAGCAGTTCTTC
CAISGGTGIGEQFF
>once|TRBV7-2|TRBD2|TRBJ2-1
TGTGCCAGCAGCTTAGCTTCCAGCGGGAGGGTACATGAGCAGTTCTTC
CASSLASSGRVHEQFF